The 2 T cell receptor beta chains reported below all come from one sample, sequenced in a study of regulatory T cells in long-lasting Graves disease. The time point denotes: newly diagnosed GD, antithyroid drugs for less than 3 months. The TCR library used RNA extracted from PBMCs. To make TCR beta libraries, researchers used iRepertoire HTBI primers and Arm-PCR of CDR3 regions. TCRdb fed the multiplex PCR reads into MiXCR, producing one record per CDR3 protein. The sample has about 420,000 distinct CDR3 sequences, 16% seen once; the top ten hold about 25%. The same data also went into a second study, on T cells in Graves' hyperthyroidism and ophthalmopathy.

Material: peripheral blood mononuclear cells (PBMCs), obtained at new diagnosis, from a patient treated with antithyroid drugs. Receptors originate from a young woman with Graves disease.

This clonotype was seen a single time. The J gene is TRBJ1-4, the V gene TRBV19, with D maybe TRBD1 (5 bases). Germline values: CDR1 LNHDA, CDR2 SQIVND (reference sequence). The CDR3 contains 15 residues. V lost 6 bases, J lost 8 bases, and 19 bases lay in between. CDR3 sequence: CASSTEGQWGEKLFF. The CDR3 DNA reads as TGTGCCAGTAGCACCGAAGGCCAATGGGGGGAAAAACTGTTTTTT.

In this sample, this clonotype turned up once. The chain couples TRBV6-2 or TRBV6-3 to TRBJ2-3; 8 bases are shared with TRBD2. Judging by the DNA end, TRBJ2-7 fits better; the J call may be wrong. The CDR3 extends over 14 amino acids. The V gene's germline CDR1 is MNHEY and CDR2 SVGEGT. The CDR3 coding sequence is TGTGCCAGCAGTTGGGCGGGAGGTCCCAATGAGCAGTACTTC. Encoded protein: CASSWAGGPNEQYF.